This T cell receptor beta chain was captured by sequencing in a study of preoperative IRX-2 immunotherapy in early breast cancer. Treatment of the sample: preoperative locoregional IRX-2 cytokine immunotherapy. This phase Ib study tested locoregional IRX-2 cytokine immunotherapy given before surgery. The V and J ends lost 3 bases and 5 bases, in that order; junction bases with no gene match: 7. Looked up from germline, CDR1 is KGHSH and CDR2 is LQKENI. This CDR3 contains 15 residues. Here immunoSEQ multiplex PCR was the method, and the copy in TCRdb shows in-frame clones only, minus some. The table shows around 38,000 clones, with roughly 80% occurring only once.

Specimen: tumor tissue, collected after IRX-2 immunotherapy. This TCR came from a human donor with breast cancer. V usage is TRBV18 and J usage is TRBJ2-7; 10 positions match TRBD2. The CDR3 nucleotides read TGTGCCAGCTCACCTCCGGGACTAGCGACCCACGAGCAGTACTTC. This codes for CASSPPGLATHEQYF.